These 28 T cell receptor beta chains originate from one sample sequenced in a study of Tregs in tolerant kidney transplant recipients. TCRdb keeps only in-frame clones here, not all; method: immunoSEQ multiplex PCR. The sample shows about 64,000 clones, 95% to 98% of them seen only once. This specimen consisted of Tregs from blood, obtained before the transplant. These receptors all stem from a human donor who received a combined kidney and bone marrow transplant.

The rearrangement links TRBV4-3 to TRBJ2-1; 8 bases are a match to TRBD2. The CDR3 is made up of 17 amino acids. In germline, CDR1 is LGHNA, CDR2 YSLEER. V shed 0 bases, J shed 7 bases, and the junction held 11 bases outside the gene matches. CDR3 DNA: TGCGCCAGCAGCCAAGAGGCCAGCGGGAGATTGGGTAATGAGCAGTTCTTC. Its translation: CASSQEASGRLGNEQFF.

This rearrangement joins TRBV7-9 to TRBJ2-3; TRBD2 matches at 11 bases. The V segment lost 4 bases and the J segment 1 base; nucleotides outside the gene matches: 7. This CDR3 comprises 17 residues. Germline V gene data show CDR1 as SEHNR and CDR2 as FQNEAQ (reference sequence). This CDR3 reads CASSSGTTSGGTDTQYF. DNA for the CDR3: TGTGCCAGCAGCTCAGGGACGACTAGCGGGGGCACAGATACGCAGTATTTT.

This rearrangement joins TRBV30 to TRBJ1-6; no clear D. Germline-derived CDR1 and CDR2 are GTSNPN and SVGIG (reference sequence). The CDR3 covers 15 residues. Trimming removed 8 bases at V and 0 bases at J, with 14 bases between. CDR3 sequence: CAGNVPSSYNSPLHF. For the CDR3, the DNA is TGTGCCGGTAATGTGCCTAGCTCCTATAATTCACCCCTCCACTTT.

This chain links TRBV4-2 with TRBJ2-4, with 15 bases lining up with TRBD2. Germline V gene sequence: CDR1 LGHNA, CDR2 YNFKEQ. The CDR3 has 19 amino acids. V shed 3 bases, J shed 1 base, and the junction held 7 bases outside the gene matches. In DNA form, the CDR3 reads TGTGCCAGCAGCCAGGGGGGACTAGCGGGGGGAGGGGCCAAAAACATTCAGTACTTC. It specifies CASSQGGLAGGGAKNIQYF.

This sequence joins TRBV4-1 and TRBJ1-2; D is uncertain. V lost 4 bases to trimming and J lost 1 base, with 19 bases between them. The CDR3 sequence is 17 residues long. Germline CDR1 is MGHRA and CDR2 is YSYEKL. The CDR3 DNA reads TGCGCCAGCAGCCCTTCCCCCAAGAGGTGGAATAACTATGGCTACACCTTC. Protein product: CASSPSPKRWNNYGYTF.

The chain recombines TRBV30 with TRBJ2-5; 9 bases line up with TRBD1. CDR1 is GTSNPN, CDR2 SVGIG, per germline (reference sequence). The CDR3 has 14 amino acids. Trimming at V came to 2 bases and at J to 5 bases, leaving 6 bases not matched to a gene. CDR3: CAWSKRTGVETQYF. CDR3 bases: TGTGCCTGGAGTAAGAGGACAGGGGTGGAGACCCAGTACTTC.

CDR3 amino acids: CASSLQAGGLYEQYF. CDR3 sequence (DNA): TGTGCCAGCAGCCTTCAAGCGGGGGGCCTCTACGAGCAGTACTTC. This rearrangement joins TRBV7-2 to TRBJ2-7, with TRBD2 matching 9 bases. Germline V gives CDR1 SGHTA, CDR2 FQGNSA. V dropped 5 bases and J dropped 3; count of bases not matched to a gene: 8. The CDR3 loop spans 15 amino acids.

V and J are TRBV18 and TRBJ2-2; 8 bases fit TRBD2. Germline CDR1 KGHSH, CDR2 LQKENI. The trim removed 8 bases at V and 4 bases at J, leaving 9 bases unmatched. The CDR3 consists of 15 residues. For the CDR3, the DNA is TGTGCCAGCACCGCCGGGACTAGGTCCACCGGGGAGCTGTTTTTT. Translating gives CASTAGTRSTGELFF.

A single count supports this clone. The V gene is TRBV25-1, the J gene TRBJ2-6, with TRBD1 identical over 9 bases. Germline trimming cut 3 bases from V and 1 base from J; bases unmatched to any gene: 7. Germline CDR1 and CDR2: MGHDK and SYGVNS. CDR3 length: 18 amino acids. The CDR3: CASSEPTGGGSGANVLTF. As DNA, the CDR3 is TGTGCCAGCAGTGAGCCGACAGGGGGTGGTTCTGGGGCCAACGTCCTGACTTTC.

V usage is TRBV7-2 and J usage is TRBJ2-3; D is possibly TRBD2 (6 bases). The V and J ends lost 6 bases and 2 bases respectively, with 9 bases between them. The CDR3 has 13 residues. The germline V gene encodes CDR1 SGHTA and CDR2 FQGNSA. CDR3 bases: TGTGCCAGCAGGGAGGGCTCCACAGATACGCAGTATTTT. Translation gives CASREGSTDTQYF.

The genes are TRBV15 and TRBJ1-2, with D possibly being TRBD1 (5 bases). Germline V gives CDR1 LNHNV, CDR2 YYDKDF (reference sequence). The CDR3 contains 16 residues. Trimming cost V 0 bases and J 4 bases, with 15 bases left between them. CDR3 loop: CATSRDTRQTAYGYTF. The CDR3 nucleotides read TGTGCCACCAGCAGAGACACTCGACAGACCGCCTATGGCTACACCTTC.

The sample holds one count of this clone. The V gene is TRBV6-5, the J gene TRBJ1-2; D unclear. This CDR3 has 15 amino acids. Germline CDR1 reads MNHEY; CDR2 reads SVGAGI. V lost 7 bases and J lost 9, with 24 bases in between. The CDR3 sequence is CASTAHAPGEPRYTF. The CDR3, as DNA: TGTGCCAGCACCGCCCATGCCCCGGGAGAACCGCGCTACACCTTC.

CDR3 DNA sequence: TGTGCCAGCAGACAACTCCGACCGGGACAAAGGAGCTATGGCTACACCTTC. Its translation: CASRQLRPGQRSYGYTF. The chain is built from TRBV7-7 and TRBJ1-2; D might be TRBD1 (6 bases). Germline loops: CDR1 SSHAT, CDR2 FNYEAQ (reference sequence). CDR3 size: 17 residues. Between the trimmed V and J ends, which lost 6 bases and 4 bases, there was a span of 24 bases.

This clone was observed once. The chain combines TRBV27 with TRBJ2-1; 9 nucleotides align to TRBD2. The CDR3 loop spans 16 amino acids. V shed 8 bases, J shed 4 bases, and the junction held 12 bases outside the gene matches. Germline assignment: CDR1 MNHEY and CDR2 SMNVEV (reference sequence). CDR3 sequence reads: CASAKAKSGGYNEQFF. In DNA form, the CDR3 reads TGTGCCAGCGCGAAGGCTAAAAGCGGGGGGTACAATGAGCAGTTCTTC.

J is TRBJ1-1 and V is TRBV18; D is unclear. Looked up from germline, CDR1 is KGHSH and CDR2 is LQKENI. Trimming shortened V by 3 bases and J by 1 base, and 9 bases separated the two germline ends. The CDR3 is made up of 14 amino acids. This CDR3 reads CASSPQGGNTEAFF. The CDR3 DNA is TGTGCCAGCTCACCCCAAGGAGGGAACACTGAAGCTTTCTTT.

This sequence joins TRBV7-2 and TRBJ1-3; no clear D gene. The CDR3 spans 15 residues. With 5 bases removed from V and 0 bases from J, the gap between germline ends came to 11 bases. The germline gives CDR1 SGHTA, CDR2 FQGNSA. The CDR3 region is CASSRIRFSGNTIYF. The CDR3 DNA follows: TGTGCCAGCAGCCGAATCAGGTTCTCTGGAAACACCATATATTTT.

This chain connects TRBV27 to TRBJ1-1; D uncertain. The CDR3 is 13 amino acids. Germline assignment: CDR1 MNHEY and CDR2 SMNVEV (reference sequence). V shed 4 bases and J shed 6 bases, with 12 bases lying between them. CDR3 region: CASSSWLVPEAFF. The CDR3 DNA reads as TGTGCCAGCAGTTCTTGGCTGGTCCCTGAAGCTTTCTTT.

The gene calls are TRBV20-1 and TRBJ1-2; no definite D call. Trimming took 6 bases from V and 4 from J, leaving 9 bases between them. Germline V gene sequence: CDR1 DFQATT, CDR2 SNEGSKA (reference sequence). CDR3 size: 11 residues. CDR3 loop: CSAVSVYGYTF. In DNA, the CDR3 is TGCAGTGCAGTGTCAGTCTATGGCTACACCTTC.

V gene TRBV6-5 combines with J gene TRBJ2-5; 7 bases match TRBD1. V shed 2 bases and J 4 bases; nucleotides not matched to a gene: 7. The CDR3 extends over 15 amino acids. Germline V lookup: CDR1 MNHEY, CDR2 SVGAGI. CDR3 DNA sequence: TGTGCCAGCAGTTACCTGACAGGGTTGGGAGAGACCCAGTACTTC. Its protein is CASSYLTGLGETQYF.

V and J are TRBV6-1 and TRBJ1-2, with 7 bases matching TRBD1. This CDR3 contains 16 residues. CDR1 and CDR2 from the germline V gene are MNHNS and SASEGT. With V trimmed by 2 bases and J by 8 bases, 14 bases remained unmatched. The CDR3 is CASSETTLTGTRGYTF. The CDR3 DNA is TGTGCCAGCAGTGAAACTACCCTGACAGGGACGAGGGGCTACACCTTC.

The chain links TRBV2 to TRBJ1-5, with TRBD1 identical over 10 bases. V lost 3 bases to trimming and J lost 7 bases; unmatched junction nucleotides: 6. CDR3 size: 15 residues. Germline CDR1 SNHLY, CDR2 FYNNEI. CDR3 sequence: CASSDPGTGEQPQHF. The CDR3 DNA reads TGTGCCAGCAGTGATCCCGGGACAGGGGAACAGCCCCAGCATTTT.

This chain links TRBV5-1 with TRBJ1-1; maybe TRBD1 (5 bases). The CDR3 is 13 residues long. The germline V and J ends were trimmed by 4 bases and 4 bases, with 11 bases remaining between them. Germline V gives CDR1 SGHRS, CDR2 YFSETQ. The CDR3 DNA reads as TGCGCCAGCAGCCCATTTGGGGCCACTGAAGCTTTCTTT. Protein product: CASSPFGATEAFF.

The gene calls are TRBV7-8 and TRBJ2-7, with no clear D. CDR1 is SGHVS, CDR2 FQNEAQ, per germline. The CDR3 length is 13 residues. V lost 2 bases to trimming and J lost 0 bases, with 5 bases between them. The CDR3, as DNA: TGTGCCAGCAGCTTATCTTCCTCCTACGAGCAGTACTTC. Protein product: CASSLSSSYEQYF.

The chain is built from TRBV19 and TRBJ2-5, with D perhaps TRBD2 (5 bases). The CDR3 extends over 13 amino acids. V lost 2 bases to trimming and J lost 2 bases, with 6 bases between them. Per the germline V gene, CDR1 is LNHDA and CDR2 is SQIVND (reference sequence). The CDR3 sequence: CASSITRQETQYF. The CDR3 bases are TGTGCCAGTAGTATAACTAGGCAAGAGACCCAGTACTTC.

The sample holds one count of this clone. The chain recombines TRBV7-2 with TRBJ1-2; 10 bases align to TRBD1. Trimming took 0 bases from V and 8 from J; bases not matched to a gene: 9. The CDR3 is made up of 16 amino acids. Looked up from germline, CDR1 is SGHTA and CDR2 is FQGNSA. CDR3 amino acids: CASSLAPSTGGGGYTF. The CDR3 DNA sequence: TGTGCCAGCAGCTTAGCTCCATCGACAGGGGGCGGAGGCTACACCTTC.

This sequence joins TRBV9 and TRBJ1-3; D call uncertain. CDR1 and CDR2 (germline): SGDLS, YYNGEE. Deletions cut 4 bases from V and 3 bases from J, with 11 bases between. The CDR3 loop spans 14 amino acids. The DNA for the CDR3 is TGTGCCAGCAGCTCAGGAATAGGTGGAAACACCATATATTTT. It specifies CASSSGIGGNTIYF.

This rearrangement joins TRBV21-1 to TRBJ2-5; the table assigns TRBD2, which was not confirmed against the DNA. TRBV21-1 is annotated as a pseudogene. This CDR3 comprises 15 residues. CDR3 residues: CASSSSRSIAETQYF. The DNA for the CDR3 is TGTGCCAGCAGCTCCTCGCGCTCCATTGCAGAGACCCAGTACTTC.

This rearrangement joins TRBV9 to TRBJ1-2; D uncertain. Germline V gene data show CDR1 as SGDLS and CDR2 as YYNGEE. Trimming removed 3 bases at V and 7 bases at J, with 16 bases between. This CDR3 spans 14 amino acids. The CDR3: CASSGSPGLSGYTF. The CDR3 DNA reads as TGTGCCAGCAGCGGATCCCCCGGTTTGAGTGGCTACACCTTC.